One sample yielded the 10 T cell receptor beta chains listed below, sequenced in a study of blood T cell repertoires in COVID-19. TCRdb keeps only in-frame clones here, not all; method: immunoSEQ multiplex PCR. The table lists roughly 210,000 clones, roughly nine tenths of them singletons, with over 1.5% in the top ten. Sequencing used peripheral blood. Receptor source: a man between 65 and 85 years old with acute or convalescent COVID-19.

The CDR3 nucleotides read TGTGCCATCAGTAGACTGGACAGTAACTATGGCTACACCTTC. It codes for CAISRLDSNYGYTF. This chain connects TRBV10-3 to TRBJ1-2; TRBD1 is a possible D gene (6 bases). Trimming cost V 5 bases and J 1 base, with 11 bases left between them. The CDR3 is 14 amino acids. The germline CDR1 and CDR2 sequences are ENHRY and SYGVKD.

The chain links TRBV2 to TRBJ2-5; 15 nucleotides align to TRBD2. The CDR3 spans 14 residues. V shed 8 bases, J shed 7 bases, and the junction held 5 bases outside the gene matches. Germline CDR1 is SNHLY and CDR2 is FYNNEI. The CDR3 here is CASGLAGGLGTQYF. For the CDR3, the DNA is TGTGCCAGCGGACTAGCGGGAGGGTTGGGGACCCAGTACTTC.

This rearrangement joins TRBV10-3 to TRBJ1-1; no clear D gene. Per the germline V gene, CDR1 is ENHRY and CDR2 is SYGVKD. Trimming removed 2 bases at V and 0 bases at J, with 13 bases between. The CDR3 has 16 amino acids. The chain's CDR3 is CAISEPFRLMNTEAFF. In nucleotides, the CDR3 is TGTGCCATCAGTGAGCCGTTTCGACTCATGAACACTGAAGCTTTCTTT.

The chain is built from TRBV2 and TRBJ2-7, with TRBD1 identical over 9 bases. This CDR3 is 14 amino acids long. The V and J ends lost 6 bases and 2 bases, in that order; junction bases with no gene match: 5. Germline V gene sequence: CDR1 SNHLY, CDR2 FYNNEI. CDR3 nucleotides: TGTGCCAGCAGGGCCGGGACAGGGACCTACGAGCAGTACTTC. Amino acid sequence: CASRAGTGTYEQYF.

The rearrangement uses TRBV5-1 and TRBJ2-3; 8 positions match TRBD2. V shed 2 bases, J shed 3 bases, and the junction held 8 bases outside the gene matches. Germline V lookup: CDR1 SGHRS, CDR2 YFSETQ. The CDR3 contains 16 residues. CDR3 residues: CASSFIGAGGTDTQYF. The CDR3 DNA follows: TGCGCCAGCAGCTTTATCGGGGCGGGAGGAACAGATACGCAGTATTTT.

In this sample, this clone turned up a few times. The rearrangement uses TRBV2 and TRBJ2-5; 9 nucleotides match TRBD1. The germline V gene has CDR1 SNHLY and CDR2 FYNNEI. V gave up 2 bases and J gave up 4 bases; unmatched junction bases: 5. The CDR3 contains 15 residues. This chain's CDR3 is CASSELGQGRETQYF. In DNA form, the CDR3 reads TGTGCCAGCAGTGAATTGGGACAGGGAAGAGAGACCCAGTACTTC.

J is TRBJ1-1 and V is TRBV6-6, with 7 bases fitting TRBD1. Germline V gene sequence: CDR1 MNHNY, CDR2 SVGAGI (reference sequence). J was trimmed by 1 base and V by 6 bases; bases with no gene match: 5. This CDR3 contains 14 residues. CDR3: CASRNRGRNTEAFF. The DNA of the CDR3 is TGTGCCAGCAGGAACAGGGGTAGGAACACTGAAGCTTTCTTT.

The chain has TRBV5-1 and TRBJ2-5; 11 bases are a match to TRBD2. Germline CDR1 reads SGHRS; CDR2 reads YFSETQ. The CDR3 runs to 18 residues. With V trimmed by 0 bases and J by 2 bases, 9 bases remained unmatched. CDR3 amino acids: CASSLGGLAGGTQETQYF. DNA of the CDR3: TGCGCCAGCAGCTTGGGTGGGCTAGCGGGAGGAACACAAGAGACCCAGTACTTC.

This chain joins TRBV15 and TRBJ2-7; the match to TRBD1 covers 11 bases. The CDR3 sequence is 15 residues long. Trimming at V came to 5 bases and at J to 2 bases, leaving 5 bases not matched to a gene. Germline V CDR1 and CDR2: LNHNV, YYDKDF (reference sequence). The CDR3 sequence is CATSEGTGGTYEQYF. The DNA of the CDR3 is TGTGCCACCAGCGAAGGGACAGGGGGGACCTACGAGCAGTACTTC.

CDR3 region: CASSTTGGREKLFF. CDR3 sequence (DNA): TGTGCCAGCAGTACTACAGGGGGTCGCGAAAAACTGTTTTTT. The chain carries TRBV2 and TRBJ1-4, with 8 bases identical to TRBD1. The CDR3 is 14 amino acids. Germline V gene data show CDR1 as SNHLY and CDR2 as FYNNEI. Germline trimming cut 5 bases from V and 8 bases from J; bases unmatched to any gene: 7.